Below, 21 T cell receptor beta chains from the same sample are listed, as sequenced in a study of T-cell memory formation after mild COVID-19. One entry per CDR3 protein, called by TCRdb with MiXCR from the 5' RACE reads. Among under 400,000 distinct CDR3 sequences listed, 25% to 30% were seen once. Specimen: PBMCs or a T cell subset sorted from them (not recorded which). The origin of the receptors is an adult woman who had mild COVID-19 (a few samples of this study predate the infection). Cell type and time point are not known.

In DNA form, the CDR3 reads TGTGCCAGCAGCCAAACCCTAACCGGGGTACTCCACTTT. Protein: CASSQTLTGVLHF. The rearrangement uses TRBV3-1 and TRBJ1-6, with D hard to call. The CDR3 has 13 amino acids. Looked up from germline, CDR1 is LGHDT and CDR2 is YNNKEL (reference sequence). V lost 2 bases, J lost 16 bases, and 15 bases lay in between.

This clonotype came up a few times. This chain uses TRBV7-3 with TRBJ2-5, with TRBD1 as a possible D gene (6 bases). Germline-derived CDR1 and CDR2 are SGHTA and FQGTGA. V lost 5 bases, J lost 1 base, and 11 bases lay in between. The CDR3 is 14 residues long. The CDR3 DNA reads TGTGCCAGCAGCCCCAGGGGTTTCCAAGAGACCCAGTACTTC. Amino acids: CASSPRGFQETQYF.

V gene TRBV4-1 combines with J gene TRBJ1-2; D call uncertain. CDR1 and CDR2 from the germline V gene are MGHRA and YSYEKL. The ends were cut back, 3 bases at V and 6 bases at J, with 20 bases in the middle. The CDR3 has 16 residues. The CDR3 bases are TGCGCCAGCAGCCACACTGACACGTTCCCTATCGATGGCTACACCTTC. Its protein product is CASSHTDTFPIDGYTF.

This clonotype came up a few times. The gene calls are TRBV2 and TRBJ2-7, with 10 bases fitting TRBD2. This CDR3 comprises 15 residues. V lost 1 base to trimming and J lost 11 bases; unmatched junction nucleotides: 11. Germline V CDR1 and CDR2: SNHLY, FYNNEI. CDR3 sequence: CASSEGTSGKVGEYF. The DNA for the CDR3 is TGTGCCAGCAGTGAAGGTACTAGCGGGAAGGTTGGGGAGTACTTC.

This chain links TRBV7-8 with TRBJ1-2; TRBD1 matches at 9 bases. Germline values: CDR1 SGHVS, CDR2 FQNEAQ. The trim removed 5 bases at V and 3 bases at J, leaving 7 bases unmatched. The CDR3 runs 15 residues. DNA of the CDR3: TGTGCCAGCAGCACCTCACAGGGGGCCCACTATGGCTACACCTTC. This sequence encodes CASSTSQGAHYGYTF.

This clonotype was found a few times. This rearrangement joins TRBV12-3 or TRBV12-4 to TRBJ1-1; no reliable D call. The CDR3 loop spans 13 amino acids. V dropped 4 bases and J dropped 11 bases, with 17 bases sitting between them. This chain's CDR3 is CASSSSGFTAAFF. The CDR3 coding sequence is TGTGCCAGCAGTTCGTCTGGTTTTACCGCGGCTTTCTTT.

The chain carries TRBV7-6 and TRBJ1-1; D gene unclear. Per the germline V gene, CDR1 is SGHVS and CDR2 is FNYEAQ. The CDR3 has 13 residues. The V end was cut by 5 bases, the J end by 3 bases, with 10 bases between. CDR3 protein: CASSRLAYTEAFF. The CDR3 nucleotides are TGTGCCAGCAGCCGTCTTGCGTACACTGAAGCTTTCTTT.

This chain uses TRBV29-1 with TRBJ2-1; D is perhaps TRBD2 (6 bases). CDR3 size: 16 residues. Germline-derived CDR1 and CDR2 are SQVTM and ANQGSEA. With 3 bases removed from V and 3 bases from J, the gap between germline ends came to 18 bases. CDR3 sequence reads: CSVDTPGRRFYNEQFF. The CDR3 nucleotides are TGCAGCGTTGACACCCCAGGGAGGCGGTTCTACAATGAGCAGTTCTTC.

This clonotype showed up just a few times. This sequence joins TRBV7-9 and TRBJ2-5, with D possibly being TRBD2 (5 bases). CDR3 size: 22 residues. Germline V lookup: CDR1 SEHNR, CDR2 FQNEAQ (reference sequence). V was clipped by 7 bases and J by 3 bases, with 39 bases between them. CDR3 sequence reads: CASIQLGLPHEGGAFVEETQYF. CDR3 nucleotides: TGTGCCAGCATTCAATTAGGTCTCCCGCATGAGGGTGGCGCCTTTGTTGAAGAGACCCAGTACTTC.

The J gene is TRBJ1-5, the V gene TRBV4-2; D possibly corresponds to TRBD1 (6 bases). The germline V gene has CDR1 LGHNA and CDR2 YNFKEQ. Trimming pared 4 bases from V and 3 bases from J, leaving 13 bases between. CDR3 size: 15 residues. This CDR3 reads CASSLEGGTNQPQHF. As DNA, the CDR3 is TGTGCCAGCAGCCTCGAGGGGGGTACCAATCAGCCCCAGCATTTT.

The chain combines TRBV7-9 with TRBJ2-5; 13 bases match TRBD2. Looked up from germline, CDR1 is SEHNR and CDR2 is FQNEAQ (reference sequence). V lost 5 bases to trimming and J lost 4 bases; unmatched junction nucleotides: 7. The CDR3 sequence is 16 residues long. The CDR3 DNA reads TGTGCCAGCAGCCAAACTAGCGGGAGGGCCGGAGAGACCCAGTACTTC. Translating it yields CASSQTSGRAGETQYF.

This clonotype was seen more than once but under ten times. This chain joins TRBV7-2 and TRBJ2-5, with TRBD2 matching over 7 bases. The CDR3 covers 16 residues. With V trimmed by 0 bases and J by 5 bases, 9 bases remained unmatched. Germline V gene data show CDR1 as SGHTA and CDR2 as FQGNSA. CDR3 region: CASSLAASRGWETQYF. The CDR3 DNA reads as TGTGCCAGCAGCTTAGCCGCATCGCGGGGGTGGGAGACCCAGTACTTC.

Note on this clonotype: Mismatch with germline at one junction end may stem from a read error. The chain couples TRBV11-3 to TRBJ2-1; D might be TRBD1 (5 bases). Per the germline V gene, CDR1 is SGHNT and CDR2 is YENEEA. CDR3 size: 14 residues. CDR3 nucleotides: TGTGCCAGCAGCTTGCTTATAAAGGACAACGAGCAGTTCTTC. It yields the protein CASSLLIKDNEQFF.

The chain carries TRBV24-1 and TRBJ2-7; 9 bases are shared with TRBD2. This CDR3 is built from 14 residues. Germline values: CDR1 KGHDR, CDR2 SFDVKD. The junction had 8 bases not matched to a gene; V was cut back by 6 bases and J by 6 bases. The CDR3 DNA sequence: TGTGCCACCAGTTCTAGCGGGGAACTAAGCGAGCAGTACTTC. This sequence encodes CATSSSGELSEQYF.

The chain is built from TRBV2 and TRBJ2-3, with D perhaps TRBD1 or TRBD2 (5 bases each). Germline-derived CDR1 and CDR2 are SNHLY and FYNNEI. V shed 7 bases and J shed 0 bases, with 14 bases lying between them. The CDR3 consists of 15 residues. CDR3 DNA sequence: TGTGCCAGCAAGAGAGGGGCCTCTAGCACAGATACGCAGTATTTT. It codes for CASKRGASSTDTQYF.

A few counts support this clonotype. This chain uses TRBV12-3 or TRBV12-4 with TRBJ2-1; no clear D. V was trimmed by 3 bases and J by 9 bases, leaving 12 bases between them. This CDR3 is built from 13 residues. In DNA, the CDR3 is TGTGCCAGCAGTTTGGTCAGGTCTTCTGAGCAGTTCTTC. Amino acid sequence: CASSLVRSSEQFF.

The genes are TRBV12-3 or TRBV12-4 and TRBJ2-1; TRBD1 is a possible D gene (7 bases). The CDR3 length is 14 residues. Trimming removed 1 base at V and 9 bases at J, with 13 bases between. The CDR3: CASSLGYQGGEQFF. The DNA for the CDR3 is TGTGCCAGCAGTTTAGGGTACCAGGGGGGTGAGCAGTTCTTC.

The genes are TRBV7-2 and TRBJ2-3; no definite D call. Trimming removed 0 bases from V and 1 base from J, with 11 bases in between. There are 16 residues in the CDR3. Germline assignment: CDR1 SGHTA and CDR2 FQGNSA. CDR3 in DNA: TGTGCCAGCAGCTTAGCGCGCGGCTCCCGCACAGATACGCAGTATTTT. Its translation: CASSLARGSRTDTQYF.

The chain couples TRBV5-1 to TRBJ2-3, with 10 bases aligning to TRBD2. Germline V gene sequence: CDR1 SGHRS, CDR2 YFSETQ. The CDR3 is 15 amino acids. J lost 4 bases, V lost 4 bases, and 6 bases had no gene match. In DNA form, the CDR3 reads TGCGCCAGCAGCGCGGGGACTAGCGAGGCAGATACGCAGTATTTT. Its translation is CASSAGTSEADTQYF.

This chain connects TRBV6-5 to TRBJ1-6, with 12 nucleotides matching TRBD1. Germline V gene data show CDR1 as MNHEY and CDR2 as SVGAGI. This CDR3 is 17 amino acids long. The junction had 12 bases not matched to a gene; V was cut back by 6 bases and J by 9 bases. The CDR3 protein is CASSLQPGQGAVSPLHF. The CDR3 region has the DNA TGTGCCAGCAGCTTACAGCCGGGACAGGGGGCTGTTTCACCCCTCCACTTT.

Turning to this clonotype: Germline is not matched at one junction end, which may reflect a read error. The genes are TRBV29-1 and TRBJ2-2; D unresolved. This CDR3 region has 13 residues. The V gene's germline CDR1 is SQVTM and CDR2 ANQGSEA. CDR3 residues: CSVVGRNTGELFF. The CDR3 nucleotides are TGCAGCGTTGTGGGCAGGAACACAGGGGAGCTGTTTTTT.